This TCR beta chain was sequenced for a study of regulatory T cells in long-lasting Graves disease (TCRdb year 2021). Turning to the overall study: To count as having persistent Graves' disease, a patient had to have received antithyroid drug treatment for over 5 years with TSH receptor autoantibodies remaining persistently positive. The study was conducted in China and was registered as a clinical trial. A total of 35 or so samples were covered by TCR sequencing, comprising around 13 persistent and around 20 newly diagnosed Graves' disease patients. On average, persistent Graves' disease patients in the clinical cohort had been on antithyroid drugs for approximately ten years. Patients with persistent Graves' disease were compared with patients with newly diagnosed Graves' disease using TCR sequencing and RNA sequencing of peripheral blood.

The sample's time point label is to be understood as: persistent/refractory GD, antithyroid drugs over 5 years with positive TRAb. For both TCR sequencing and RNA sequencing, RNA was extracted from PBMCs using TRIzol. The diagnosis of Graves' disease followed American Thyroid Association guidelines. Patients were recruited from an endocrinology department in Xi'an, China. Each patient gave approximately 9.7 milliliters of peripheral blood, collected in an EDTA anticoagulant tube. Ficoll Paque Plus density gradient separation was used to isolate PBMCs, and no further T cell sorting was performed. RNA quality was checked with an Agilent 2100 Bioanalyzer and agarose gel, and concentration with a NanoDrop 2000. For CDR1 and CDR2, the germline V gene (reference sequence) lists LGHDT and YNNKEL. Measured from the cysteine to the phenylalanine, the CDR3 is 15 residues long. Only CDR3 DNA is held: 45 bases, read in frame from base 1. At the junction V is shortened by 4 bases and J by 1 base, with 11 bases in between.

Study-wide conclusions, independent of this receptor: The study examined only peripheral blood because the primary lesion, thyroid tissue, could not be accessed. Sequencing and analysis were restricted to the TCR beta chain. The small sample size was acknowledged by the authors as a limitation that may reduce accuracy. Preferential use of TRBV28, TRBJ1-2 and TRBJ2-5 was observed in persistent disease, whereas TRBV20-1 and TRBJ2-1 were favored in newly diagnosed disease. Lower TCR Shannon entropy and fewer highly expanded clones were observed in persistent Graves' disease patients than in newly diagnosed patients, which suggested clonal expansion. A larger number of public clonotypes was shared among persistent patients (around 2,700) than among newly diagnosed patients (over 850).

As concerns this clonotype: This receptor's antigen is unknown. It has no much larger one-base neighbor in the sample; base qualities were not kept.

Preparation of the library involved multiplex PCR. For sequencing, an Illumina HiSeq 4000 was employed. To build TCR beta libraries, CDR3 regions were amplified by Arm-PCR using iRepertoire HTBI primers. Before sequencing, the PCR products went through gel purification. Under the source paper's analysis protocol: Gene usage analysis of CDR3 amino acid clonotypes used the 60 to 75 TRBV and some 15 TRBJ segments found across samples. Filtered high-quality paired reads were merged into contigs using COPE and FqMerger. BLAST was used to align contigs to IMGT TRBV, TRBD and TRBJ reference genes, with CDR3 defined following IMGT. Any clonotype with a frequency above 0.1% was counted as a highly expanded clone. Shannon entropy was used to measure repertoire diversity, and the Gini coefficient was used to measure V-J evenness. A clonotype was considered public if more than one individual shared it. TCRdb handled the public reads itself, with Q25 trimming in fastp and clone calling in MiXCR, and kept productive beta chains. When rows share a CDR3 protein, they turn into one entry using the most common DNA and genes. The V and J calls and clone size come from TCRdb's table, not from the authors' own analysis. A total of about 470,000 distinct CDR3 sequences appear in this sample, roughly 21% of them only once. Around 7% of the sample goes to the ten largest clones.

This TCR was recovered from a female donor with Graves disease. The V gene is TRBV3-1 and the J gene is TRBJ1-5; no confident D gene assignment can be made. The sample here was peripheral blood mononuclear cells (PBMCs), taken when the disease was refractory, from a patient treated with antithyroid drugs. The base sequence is TGTGCCAGCAGCCCAGGCTTCCTCAGCAATCAGCCCCAGCATTTT. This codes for CASSPGFLSNQPQHF.